This T cell receptor beta chain was retrieved from a study of chemoradiotherapy in HPV16-positive cancers. Whole-study findings and limits: HPV-responsive T-cell expansion during chemoradiotherapy was linked to improved recurrence-free survival in HPV16-positive patients. HPV-specific T cells were functionally defined from only two HPV16-positive patients. Candidate HPV-specific clones and E7-related TCR motifs grew in tumor during treatment.

TCRdb's copy holds only in-frame clones and misses some; the assay was immunoSEQ multiplex PCR. Here the sample spans approximately 8,300 clones, approximately 84% being singletons. Worth noting for this clone: Its antigen remains unknown.

This CDR3 spans 13 amino acids. The V and J ends lost 8 bases and 2 bases respectively, with 10 bases between them. CDR1 and CDR2 (germline): LNHDA, SQIVND (reference sequence). The source was tumor tissue, collected from a patient who underwent chemoradiotherapy. The rearrangement uses TRBV19 and TRBJ2-1; D unclear. The origin of this receptor is a human donor with HPV-associated anogenital cancer. CDR3 sequence reads: CASSLGPYNEQFF. CDR3 coding DNA: TGTGCCAGTTCTCTCGGCCCCTACAATGAGCAGTTCTTC.